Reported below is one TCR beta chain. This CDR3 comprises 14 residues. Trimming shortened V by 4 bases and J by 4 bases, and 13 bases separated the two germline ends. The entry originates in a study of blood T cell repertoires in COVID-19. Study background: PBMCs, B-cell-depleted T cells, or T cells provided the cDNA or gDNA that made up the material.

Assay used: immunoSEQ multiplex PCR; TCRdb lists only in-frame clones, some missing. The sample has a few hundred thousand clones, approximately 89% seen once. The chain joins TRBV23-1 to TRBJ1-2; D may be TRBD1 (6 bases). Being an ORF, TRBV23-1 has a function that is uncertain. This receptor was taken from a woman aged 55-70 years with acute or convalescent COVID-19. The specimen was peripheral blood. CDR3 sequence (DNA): TGCGCCAGCAGTCTATTAGGGGACACCTATGGCTACACCTTC. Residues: CASSLLGDTYGYTF.